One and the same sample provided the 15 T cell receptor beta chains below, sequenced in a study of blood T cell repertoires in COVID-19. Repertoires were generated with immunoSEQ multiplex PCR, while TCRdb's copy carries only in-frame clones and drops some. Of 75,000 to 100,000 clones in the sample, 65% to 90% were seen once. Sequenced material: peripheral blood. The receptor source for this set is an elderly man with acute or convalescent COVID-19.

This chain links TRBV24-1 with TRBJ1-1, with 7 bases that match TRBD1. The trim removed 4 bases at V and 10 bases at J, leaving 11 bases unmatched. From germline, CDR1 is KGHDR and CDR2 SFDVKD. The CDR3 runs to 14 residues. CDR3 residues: CATSESGQEGGAFF. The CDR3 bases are TGTGCCACCAGTGAATCCGGACAGGAAGGGGGAGCTTTCTTT.

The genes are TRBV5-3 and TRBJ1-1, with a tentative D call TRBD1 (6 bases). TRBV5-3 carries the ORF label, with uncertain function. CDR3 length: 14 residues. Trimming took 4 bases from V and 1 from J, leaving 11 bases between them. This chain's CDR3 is CARSLRQENTEAFF. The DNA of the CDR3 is TGTGCCAGAAGCCTCCGACAGGAGAACACTGAAGCTTTCTTT.

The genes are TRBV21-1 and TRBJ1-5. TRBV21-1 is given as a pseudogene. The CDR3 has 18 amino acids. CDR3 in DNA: TGTGCCAGCAGCAAAGGGAGCGGGATTTGGGGGGCCAGCCAGCCCCAGCATTTT. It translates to CASSKGSGIWGASQPQHF.

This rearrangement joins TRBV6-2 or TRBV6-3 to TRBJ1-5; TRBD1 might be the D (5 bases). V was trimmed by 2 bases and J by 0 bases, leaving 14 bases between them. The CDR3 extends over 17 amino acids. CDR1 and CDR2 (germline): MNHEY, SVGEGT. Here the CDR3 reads CASSYRQGFYSNQPQHF. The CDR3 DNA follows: TGTGCCAGCAGTTACCGGCAGGGCTTCTATAGCAATCAGCCCCAGCATTTT.

CDR3 nucleotide sequence: TGCGCCAGCAGCTTAGCAGGGGGCGGGTATCAGCCCCAGCATTTT. It translates to CASSLAGGGYQPQHF. The V and J genes are TRBV5-1 and TRBJ1-5; 8 positions match TRBD1. CDR1 and CDR2 from the germline V gene are SGHRS and YFSETQ. V trimming: 2 bases; J trimming: 5 bases; junction bases outside the gene matches: 6. The CDR3 is 15 amino acids.

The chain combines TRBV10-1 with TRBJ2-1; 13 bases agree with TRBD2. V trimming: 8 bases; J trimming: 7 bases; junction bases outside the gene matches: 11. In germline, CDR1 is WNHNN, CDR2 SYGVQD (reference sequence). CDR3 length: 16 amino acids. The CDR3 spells CASPDLTSGRTNEQFF. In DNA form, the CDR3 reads TGCGCCAGCCCGGACCTGACTAGCGGGAGGACAAATGAGCAGTTCTTC.

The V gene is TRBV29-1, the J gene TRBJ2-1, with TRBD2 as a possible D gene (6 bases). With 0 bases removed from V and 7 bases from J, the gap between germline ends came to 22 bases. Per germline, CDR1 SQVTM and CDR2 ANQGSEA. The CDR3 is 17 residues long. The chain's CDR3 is CSVEEAVSGLFGNEQFF. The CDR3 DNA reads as TGCAGCGTTGAAGAGGCGGTTAGCGGACTTTTTGGGAATGAGCAGTTCTTC.

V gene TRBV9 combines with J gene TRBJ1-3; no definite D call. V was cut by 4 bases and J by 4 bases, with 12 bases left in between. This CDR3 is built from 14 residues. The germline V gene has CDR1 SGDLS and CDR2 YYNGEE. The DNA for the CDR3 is TGTGCCAGCAGCCCCCGACATGGGGGAAACACCATATATTTT. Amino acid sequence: CASSPRHGGNTIYF.

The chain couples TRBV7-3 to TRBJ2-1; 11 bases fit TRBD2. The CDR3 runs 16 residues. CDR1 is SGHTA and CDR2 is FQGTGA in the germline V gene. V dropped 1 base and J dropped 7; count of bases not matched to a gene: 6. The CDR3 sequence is CASSLNGVAGGNEQFF. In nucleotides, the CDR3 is TGTGCCAGCAGCTTAAATGGGGTAGCGGGAGGGAATGAGCAGTTCTTC.

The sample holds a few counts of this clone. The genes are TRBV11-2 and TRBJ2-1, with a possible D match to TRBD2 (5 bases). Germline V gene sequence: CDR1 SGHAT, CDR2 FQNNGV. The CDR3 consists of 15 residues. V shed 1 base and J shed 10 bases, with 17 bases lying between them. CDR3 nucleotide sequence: TGTGCCAGCAGCTTAGTAGGGAGTTCTAAAGGAGAGCAGTTCTTC. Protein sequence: CASSLVGSSKGEQFF.

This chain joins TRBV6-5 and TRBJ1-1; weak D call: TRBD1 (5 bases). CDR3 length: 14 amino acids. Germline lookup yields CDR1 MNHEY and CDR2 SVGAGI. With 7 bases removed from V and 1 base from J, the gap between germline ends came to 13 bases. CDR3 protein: CASTRRTGNTEAFF. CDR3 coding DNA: TGTGCCAGCACCCGCCGTACAGGGAACACTGAAGCTTTCTTT.

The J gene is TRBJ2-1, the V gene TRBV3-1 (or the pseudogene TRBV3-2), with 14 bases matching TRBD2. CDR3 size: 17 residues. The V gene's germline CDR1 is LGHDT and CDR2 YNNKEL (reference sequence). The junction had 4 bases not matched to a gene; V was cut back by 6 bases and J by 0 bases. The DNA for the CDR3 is TGTGCCAGCAGTCGCGGGACTAGCGGGGGCTCCTACAATGAGCAGTTCTTC. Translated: CASSRGTSGGSYNEQFF.

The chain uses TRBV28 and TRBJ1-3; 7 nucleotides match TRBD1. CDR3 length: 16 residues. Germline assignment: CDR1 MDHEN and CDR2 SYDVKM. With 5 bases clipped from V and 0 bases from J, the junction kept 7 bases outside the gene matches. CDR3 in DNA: TGTGCCAGCAGTGTAAACAGGGGAGGCTCTGGAAACACCATATATTTT. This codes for CASSVNRGGSGNTIYF.

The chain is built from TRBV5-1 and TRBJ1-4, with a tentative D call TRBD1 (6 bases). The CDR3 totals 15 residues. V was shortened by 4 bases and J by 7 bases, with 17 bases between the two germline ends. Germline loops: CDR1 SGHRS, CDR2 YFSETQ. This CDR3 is CASSPQTGRGEKLFF. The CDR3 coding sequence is TGCGCCAGCAGCCCGCAGACAGGAAGAGGTGAAAAACTGTTTTTT. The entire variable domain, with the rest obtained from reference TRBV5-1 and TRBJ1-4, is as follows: KAGVTQTPRYLIKTRGQQVTLSCSPISGHRSVSWYQQTPGQGLQFLFEYFSETQRNKGNFPGRFSGRQFSNSRSEMNVSTLELGDSALYLCASSPQTGRGEKLFFGSGTQLSVL.

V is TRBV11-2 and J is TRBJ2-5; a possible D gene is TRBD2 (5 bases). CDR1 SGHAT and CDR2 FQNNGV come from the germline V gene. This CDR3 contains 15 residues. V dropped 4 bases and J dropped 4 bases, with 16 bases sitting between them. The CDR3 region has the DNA TGTGCCAGCAGCTCCGGACTGCAATATTTAGAGACCCAGTACTTC. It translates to CASSSGLQYLETQYF.